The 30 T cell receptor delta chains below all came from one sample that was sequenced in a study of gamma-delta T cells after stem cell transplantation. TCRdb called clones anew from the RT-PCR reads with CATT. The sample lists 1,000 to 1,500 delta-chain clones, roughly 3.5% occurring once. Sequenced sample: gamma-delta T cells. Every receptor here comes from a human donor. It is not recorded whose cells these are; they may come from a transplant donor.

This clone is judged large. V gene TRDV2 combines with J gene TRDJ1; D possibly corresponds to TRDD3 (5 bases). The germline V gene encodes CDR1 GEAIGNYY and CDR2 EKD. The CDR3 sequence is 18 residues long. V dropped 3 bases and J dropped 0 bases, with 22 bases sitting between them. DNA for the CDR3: TGTGCCTGTGACGATTTGGGGACTAGTCGGTCGAACACCGATAAACTCATCTTT. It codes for CACDDLGTSRSNTDKLIF.

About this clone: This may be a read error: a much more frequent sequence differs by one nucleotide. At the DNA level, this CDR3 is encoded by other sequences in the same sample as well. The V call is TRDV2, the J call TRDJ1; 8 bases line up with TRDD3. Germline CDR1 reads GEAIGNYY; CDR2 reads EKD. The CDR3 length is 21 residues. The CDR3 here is CACDTLGLTGGSFGDTDKLIF. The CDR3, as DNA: TGTGCCTGTGACACCCTGGGGCTTACTGGGGGTTCCTTTGGGGACACCGATAAACTCATTTTT.

The CDR3 DNA follows: TGTGCTCTTGGGGAACTACCCTGGGGGGTGTACACCGATAAACTCATCTTT. Its protein is CALGELPWGVYTDKLIF. The V call is TRDV1, the J call TRDJ1, with 7 bases that match TRDD3. The V segment lost 0 bases and the J segment 0 bases; nucleotides outside the gene matches: 7. Germline V gene lookup returns CDR1 TSWWSYY and CDR2 QGS. The CDR3 has 17 amino acids.

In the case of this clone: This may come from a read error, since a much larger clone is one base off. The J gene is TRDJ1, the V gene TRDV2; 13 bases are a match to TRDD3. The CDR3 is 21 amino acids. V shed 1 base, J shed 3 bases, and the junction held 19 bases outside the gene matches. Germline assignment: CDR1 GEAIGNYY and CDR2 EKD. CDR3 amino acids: CACDTVLGDTRLLGDADKLIF. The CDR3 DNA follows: TGTGCCTGTGACACTGTACTGGGGGATACGAGACTTTTGGGGGACGCCGATAAACTCATCTTT.

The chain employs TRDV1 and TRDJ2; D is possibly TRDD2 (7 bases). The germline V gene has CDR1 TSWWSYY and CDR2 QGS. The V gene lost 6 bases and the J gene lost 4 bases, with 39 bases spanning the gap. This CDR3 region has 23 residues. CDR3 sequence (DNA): TGTGCTCTTGGCCAAGGAGGCCTTCCTGCGCTCTGGGGCCGGGGGTTCAAGACAGCACAACTCTTCTTT. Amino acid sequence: CALGQGGLPALWGRGFKTAQLFF.

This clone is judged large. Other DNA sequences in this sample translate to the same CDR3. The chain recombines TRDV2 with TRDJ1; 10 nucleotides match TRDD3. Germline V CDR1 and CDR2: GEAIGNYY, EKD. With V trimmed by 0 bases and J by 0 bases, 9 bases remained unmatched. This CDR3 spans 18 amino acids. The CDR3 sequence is CACDTVMGDTLYTDKLIF. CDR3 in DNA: TGTGCCTGTGACACCGTAATGGGGGATACCTTATACACCGATAAACTCATCTTT.

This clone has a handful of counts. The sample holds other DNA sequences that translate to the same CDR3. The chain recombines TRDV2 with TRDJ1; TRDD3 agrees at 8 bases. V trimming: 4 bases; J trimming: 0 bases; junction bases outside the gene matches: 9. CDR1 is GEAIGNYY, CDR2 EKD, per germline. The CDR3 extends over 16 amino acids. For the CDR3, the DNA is TGTGCCTGTGATTCAGTTGGGGATACAGACACCGATAAACTCATCTTT. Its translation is CACDSVGDTDTDKLIF.

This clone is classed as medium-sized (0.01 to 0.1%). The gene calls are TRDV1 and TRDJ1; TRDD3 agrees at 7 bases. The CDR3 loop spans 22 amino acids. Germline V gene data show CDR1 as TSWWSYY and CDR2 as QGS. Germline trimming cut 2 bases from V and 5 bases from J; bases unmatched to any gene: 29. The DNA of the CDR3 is TGTGCTCTTGGGGAAGTAGTGGTGAATATTCTTACTGGGGACTGTGGGATAGATAAACTCATCTTT. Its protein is CALGEVVVNILTGDCGIDKLIF.

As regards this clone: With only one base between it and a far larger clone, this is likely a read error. CDR3 in DNA: TGTGCCTGTGACACCGGATACGGTCCCCCGTACACCGATAAACCCATCTTT. Residues: CACDTGYGPPYTDKPIF. This sequence joins TRDV2 and TRDJ1; the match to TRDD3 covers 7 bases. The CDR3 contains 17 residues. Germline lookup yields CDR1 GEAIGNYY and CDR2 EKD.

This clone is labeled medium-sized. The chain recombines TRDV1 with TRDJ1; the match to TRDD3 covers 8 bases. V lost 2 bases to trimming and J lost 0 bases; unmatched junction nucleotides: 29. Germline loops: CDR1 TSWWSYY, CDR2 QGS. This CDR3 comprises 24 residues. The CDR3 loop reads CALGELTLVLHYWGPPPYTDKLIF. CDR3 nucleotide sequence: TGTGCTCTTGGGGAATTAACGCTCGTCCTACACTACTGGGGGCCGCCCCCGTACACCGATAAACTCATCTTT.

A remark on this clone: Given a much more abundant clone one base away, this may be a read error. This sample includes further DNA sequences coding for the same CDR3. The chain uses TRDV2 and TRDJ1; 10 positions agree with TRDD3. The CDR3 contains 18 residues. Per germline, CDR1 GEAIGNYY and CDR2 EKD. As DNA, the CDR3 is TGTGCCTGTGACACCGTAATGGGGGATACCTTATACACCGATAAACTCATCTTC. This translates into CACDTVMGDTLYTDKLIF.

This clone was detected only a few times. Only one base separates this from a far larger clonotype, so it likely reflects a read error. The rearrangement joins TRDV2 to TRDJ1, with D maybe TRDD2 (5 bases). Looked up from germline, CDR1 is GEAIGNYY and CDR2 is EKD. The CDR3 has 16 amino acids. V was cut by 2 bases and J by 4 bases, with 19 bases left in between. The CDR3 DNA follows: TGTGCCTGTGACATCCTTCGAGGCAGGGACAGCGATAAACTCATCTTT. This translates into CACDILRGRDSDKLIF.

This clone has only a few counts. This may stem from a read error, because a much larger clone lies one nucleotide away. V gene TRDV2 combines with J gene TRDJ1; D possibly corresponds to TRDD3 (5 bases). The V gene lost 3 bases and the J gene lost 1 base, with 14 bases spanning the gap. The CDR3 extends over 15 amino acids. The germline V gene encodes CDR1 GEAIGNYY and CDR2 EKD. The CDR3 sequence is CACDPLGWGTDKLIF. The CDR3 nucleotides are TGTGCCTGTGACCCCCTCGGGTGGGGCACCGATAAACTCATCTTT.

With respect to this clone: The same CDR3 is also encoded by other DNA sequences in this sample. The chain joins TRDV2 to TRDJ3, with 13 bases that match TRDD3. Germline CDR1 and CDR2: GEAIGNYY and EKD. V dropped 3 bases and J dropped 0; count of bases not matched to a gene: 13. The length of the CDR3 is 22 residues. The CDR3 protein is CACDPILGDTRLSSWDTRQMFF. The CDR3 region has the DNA TGTGCCTGTGACCCTATACTGGGGGATACGCGACTCAGCTCCTGGGACACCCGACAGATGTTTTTC.

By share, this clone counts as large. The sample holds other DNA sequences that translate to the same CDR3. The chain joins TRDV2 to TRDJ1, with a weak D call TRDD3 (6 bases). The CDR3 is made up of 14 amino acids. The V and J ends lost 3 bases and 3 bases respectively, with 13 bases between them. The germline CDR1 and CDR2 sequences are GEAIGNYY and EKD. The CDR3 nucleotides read TGTGCCTGTGACCCAGTACTGGGCCCCGATAAACTCATCTTT. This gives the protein CACDPVLGPDKLIF.

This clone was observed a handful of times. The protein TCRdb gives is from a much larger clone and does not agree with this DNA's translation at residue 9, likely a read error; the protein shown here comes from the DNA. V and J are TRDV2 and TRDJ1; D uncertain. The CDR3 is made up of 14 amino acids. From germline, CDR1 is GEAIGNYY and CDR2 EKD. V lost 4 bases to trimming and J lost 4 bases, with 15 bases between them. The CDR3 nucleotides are TGTGCCTGTGAAACGATTACTCTGGTCGATAAACTCATCTTT. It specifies CACETITLVDKLIF.

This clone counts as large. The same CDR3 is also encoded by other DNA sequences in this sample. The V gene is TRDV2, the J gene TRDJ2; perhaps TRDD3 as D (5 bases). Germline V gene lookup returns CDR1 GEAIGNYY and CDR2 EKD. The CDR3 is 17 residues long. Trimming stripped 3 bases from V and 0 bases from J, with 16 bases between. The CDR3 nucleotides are TGTGCCTGTGACCCCCTAGGGGGCTCCCCTTTGACAGCACAACTCTTCTTT. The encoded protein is CACDPLGGSPLTAQLFF.

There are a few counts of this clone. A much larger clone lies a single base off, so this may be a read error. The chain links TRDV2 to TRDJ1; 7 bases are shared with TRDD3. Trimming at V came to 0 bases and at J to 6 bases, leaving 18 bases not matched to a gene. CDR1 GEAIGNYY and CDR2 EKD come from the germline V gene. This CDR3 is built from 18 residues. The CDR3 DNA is TGTGCCTGTGACACCTTGGAGACTGGGGAATCAGAAGGTAATAAACTCATCTTT. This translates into CACDTLETGESEGNKLIF.

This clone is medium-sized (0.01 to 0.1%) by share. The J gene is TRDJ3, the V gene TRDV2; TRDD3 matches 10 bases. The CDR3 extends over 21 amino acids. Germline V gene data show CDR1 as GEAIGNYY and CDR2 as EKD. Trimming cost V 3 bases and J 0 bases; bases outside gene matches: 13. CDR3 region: CACDEGGTGGLSSWDTRQMFF. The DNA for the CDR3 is TGTGCCTGTGACGAGGGGGGTACTGGGGGATTAAGCTCCTGGGACACCCGACAGATGTTTTTC.

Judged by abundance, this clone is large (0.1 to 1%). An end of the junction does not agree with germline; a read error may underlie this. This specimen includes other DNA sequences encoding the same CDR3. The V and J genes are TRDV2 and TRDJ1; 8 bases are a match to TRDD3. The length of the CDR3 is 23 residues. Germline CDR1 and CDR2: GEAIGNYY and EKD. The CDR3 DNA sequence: TGTGCCTGTGTCACCCTTCCGCGCATTGGGCTGGGGGACGACGATCTGTACACCGATAAACTCATCTTT. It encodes CACVTLPRIGLGDDDLYTDKLIF.

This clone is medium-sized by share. DNA of the CDR3: TGTGCCTGTGACGAGTGGAAGTCTCCTACGAGTCCATTTTTACTGGGGGATATGAATTCCCAATCGTACACCGATAAACTCATCTTT. It translates to CACDEWKSPTSPFLLGDMNSQSYTDKLIF. The J gene is TRDJ1, the V gene TRDV2; 11 bases line up with TRDD3. The CDR3 sequence is 29 residues long. The V gene's germline CDR1 is GEAIGNYY and CDR2 EKD. With V trimmed by 3 bases and J by 0 bases, 44 bases remained unmatched.

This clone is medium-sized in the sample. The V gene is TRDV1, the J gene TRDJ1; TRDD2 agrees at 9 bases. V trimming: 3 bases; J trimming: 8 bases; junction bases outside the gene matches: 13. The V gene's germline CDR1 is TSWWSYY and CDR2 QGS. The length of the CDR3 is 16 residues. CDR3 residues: CALGDLPTWLGTKLIF. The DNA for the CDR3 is TGTGCTCTTGGGGACCTTCCTACCTGGCTGGGAACCAAACTCATCTTT.

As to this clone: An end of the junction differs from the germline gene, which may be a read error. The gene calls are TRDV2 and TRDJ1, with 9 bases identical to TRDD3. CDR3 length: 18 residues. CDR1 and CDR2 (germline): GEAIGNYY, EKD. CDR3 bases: TGTGCCTGTGACACCCTACTGGGGGACACACCATGGTCCGATAGACTCATCTTT. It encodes CACDTLLGDTPWSDRLIF.

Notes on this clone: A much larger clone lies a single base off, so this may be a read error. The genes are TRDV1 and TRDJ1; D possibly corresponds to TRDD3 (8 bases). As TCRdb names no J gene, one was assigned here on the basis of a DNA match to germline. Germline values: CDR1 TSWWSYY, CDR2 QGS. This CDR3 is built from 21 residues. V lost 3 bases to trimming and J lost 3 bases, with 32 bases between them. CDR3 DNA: TGTGCTCTTGGGGATCCTTCCTCCTTCGTACTGGGGGTTGAACCACCCGATAAACTCATCTTT. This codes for CALGDPSSFVLGVEPPDKLIF.

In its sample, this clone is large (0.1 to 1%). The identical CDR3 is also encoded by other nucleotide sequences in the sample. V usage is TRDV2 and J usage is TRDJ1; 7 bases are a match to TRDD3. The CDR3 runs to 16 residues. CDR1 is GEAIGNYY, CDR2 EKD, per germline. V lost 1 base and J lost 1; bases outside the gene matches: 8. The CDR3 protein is CACDTRLGGLTDKLIF. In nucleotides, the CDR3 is TGTGCCTGTGACACTCGCCTGGGGGGCCTCACCGATAAACTCATCTTT.

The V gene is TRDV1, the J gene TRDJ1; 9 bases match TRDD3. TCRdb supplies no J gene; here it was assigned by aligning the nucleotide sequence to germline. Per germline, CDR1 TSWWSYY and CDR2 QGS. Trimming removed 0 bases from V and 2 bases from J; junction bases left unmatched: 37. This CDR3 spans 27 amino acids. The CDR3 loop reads CALGELYLTGDTADLSHFPVRTDKLIF. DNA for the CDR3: TGTGCTCTTGGGGAACTATATTTAACGGGGGATACAGCCGATTTATCCCATTTTCCGGTCAGAACCGATAAACTCATCTTT.

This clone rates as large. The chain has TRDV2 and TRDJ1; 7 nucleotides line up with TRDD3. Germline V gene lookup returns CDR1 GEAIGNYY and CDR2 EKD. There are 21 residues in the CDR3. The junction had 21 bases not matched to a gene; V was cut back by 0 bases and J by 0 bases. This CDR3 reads CACDTVRGLGATMAYTDKLIF. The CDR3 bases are TGTGCCTGTGACACCGTACGGGGGCTGGGGGCCACGATGGCGTACACCGATAAACTCATCTTT.

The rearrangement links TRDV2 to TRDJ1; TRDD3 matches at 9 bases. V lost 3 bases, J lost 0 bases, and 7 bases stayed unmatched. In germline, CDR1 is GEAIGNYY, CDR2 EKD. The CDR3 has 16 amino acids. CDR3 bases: TGTGCCTGTGACGCTTTACTGGGGGAGTACACCGATAAACTCATCTTT. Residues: CACDALLGEYTDKLIF.

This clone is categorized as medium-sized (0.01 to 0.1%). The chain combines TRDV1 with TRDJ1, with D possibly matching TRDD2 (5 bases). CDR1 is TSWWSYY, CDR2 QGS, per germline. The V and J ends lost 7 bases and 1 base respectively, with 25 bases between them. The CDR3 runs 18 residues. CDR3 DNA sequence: TGTGCTCTTGTATGGGCCTACGCTCAACGGAGGTGCACCGATAAACTCATCTTT. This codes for CALVWAYAQRRCTDKLIF.

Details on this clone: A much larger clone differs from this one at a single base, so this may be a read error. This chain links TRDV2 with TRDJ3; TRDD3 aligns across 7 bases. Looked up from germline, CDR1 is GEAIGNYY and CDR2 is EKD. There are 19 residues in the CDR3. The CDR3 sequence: CACDTPGGVSSWDTRQVFF. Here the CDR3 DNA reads TGTGCCTGTGACACCCCTGGGGGGGTGAGCTCCTGGGACACCCGACAGGTGTTTTTC.